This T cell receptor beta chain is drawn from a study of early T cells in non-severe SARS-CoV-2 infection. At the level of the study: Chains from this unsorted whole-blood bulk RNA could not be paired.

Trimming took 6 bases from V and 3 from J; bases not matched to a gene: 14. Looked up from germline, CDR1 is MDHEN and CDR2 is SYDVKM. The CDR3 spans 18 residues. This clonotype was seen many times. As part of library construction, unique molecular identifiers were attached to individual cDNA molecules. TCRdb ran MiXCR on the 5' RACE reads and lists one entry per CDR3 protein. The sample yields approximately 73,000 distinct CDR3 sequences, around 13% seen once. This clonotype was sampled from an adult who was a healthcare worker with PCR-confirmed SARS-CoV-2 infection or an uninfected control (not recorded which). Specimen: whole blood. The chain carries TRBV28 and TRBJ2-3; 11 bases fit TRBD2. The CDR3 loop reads CASSLLAGGVFTTDTQYF. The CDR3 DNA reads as TGTGCCAGCAGCCTTCTAGCGGGGGGAGTATTTACGACAGATACGCAGTATTTT.